The TCR beta chain described here comes from a study of blood T cell repertoires in COVID-19. Study as a whole: Samples of COVID-19 (acute and convalescent) were obtained from the United States, Italy and Spain. In each case, the material was cDNA or gDNA derived from T cells, B-cell-depleted T cells, or PBMCs.

In the original workflow: Quantification of nucleated cells was approximated via reference gene primer amplification. Assay used: immunoSEQ multiplex PCR; TCRdb lists only in-frame clones, some missing. That table gives V, J and clone size, and the DNA gave D and trimming. This table holds around 260,000 clones, around 86% found once. One Seattle source followed patients from active infection through their disease course. The CDR3 has 12 residues. Trimming cost V 3 bases and J 6 bases, with 11 bases left between them. Per the germline V gene, CDR1 is GTSNPN and CDR2 is SVGIG (reference sequence). The receptor was derived from a woman aged 60 to 75 with COVID-19, enrolled during active disease. The chain is built from TRBV30 and TRBJ1-1; TRBD1 might be the D (6 bases). Source material: peripheral blood. CDR3 region: CAWSGEGAEAFF. Here the CDR3 DNA reads TGTGCCTGGAGCGGAGAGGGGGCTGAAGCTTTCTTT.